This entry concerns a single T cell receptor beta chain. What it binds is unknown. The CDR3 end falls 3 residues outside the read, so it is completed with the germline J gene. The germline V gene has CDR1 KGHSH and CDR2 LQKENI. This CDR3 region has 14 residues. Assay: immunoSEQ multiplex PCR; the TCRdb copy retains only in-frame clones and omits some. The listing contains 49,000 or so clones. This entry comes from a study of T cells in women clearing cervical HPV infection. Study as a whole: Controls' single incident HPV16 infection cleared within 12 months without precancer. Controls gave blood once infection was undetectable; cases at lesion identification. The study's findings and limits: Controls had more TRBV6-7 (about 0.15%) than cases (around 0.11%). CIN3+ cases had significantly higher TCR richness than controls; evenness did not differ.

V gene TRBV18 combines with J gene TRBJ2-2; D perhaps matches TRBD2 (7 bases). The sample was blood buffy coat. This sequence originates from a woman between 18 and 69 years old with a cervical HPV16 infection that either progressed to CIN3+ or cleared (not recorded which). The CDR3 bases that were read are TGTGCCAGCTCACCACGGGGGGGCAATGAAAAG. This codes for CASSPRGGNEK. The entire CDR3 sequence reads CASSPRGGNEKLFF.